Sequencing of this T cell receptor (beta chain) was carried out in a study of T cell clones after liver transplantation. Study in general: Three of the eight recipients were HCV-positive; the rest had non-autoimmune, non-viral transplant indications.

Study results and limitations: Low donor cell numbers restricted donor-reactive repertoire measurement in a couple of subjects. Circulating graft-donor-reactive CD4 TCRbeta sequences fell significantly post-transplant in most of the 8 subjects.

After removal of 2 bases from V and 6 bases from J, the junction contained 5 bases not matched to a gene. The CDR3 covers 15 residues. Germline-derived CDR1 and CDR2 are SGHAT and FQNNGV. Assay: immunoSEQ multiplex PCR; the TCRdb copy retains only in-frame clones and omits some. The data hold more than 7,000 clones, with 78% observed a single time. Thawed unstimulated PBMCs were FACS-sorted by CD3, CD4 and CD8 into two populations. About this clone: What it binds is unknown.

The sequence derives from a human patient who received a liver transplant. Some T cells may have come from the graft donor. Material: CD8+ T cells from blood, obtained at the 22-month timepoint. V gene TRBV11-2 combines with J gene TRBJ2-7; the match to TRBD2 covers 12 bases. The CDR3 spells CASSLFLTSGGEQYF. CDR3 in DNA: TGTGCCAGCAGCTTATTTTTGACTAGCGGGGGCGAGCAGTACTTC. Combining the CDR3 with reference TRBV11-2 and TRBJ2-7 gives the whole variable domain EAGVAQSPRYKIIEKRQSVAFWCNPISGHATLYWYQQILGQGPKLLIQFQNNGVVDDSQLPKDRFSAERLKGVDSTLKIQPAKLEDSAVYLCASSLFLTSGGEQYFGPGTRLTVT.